Following are 16 T cell receptor beta chains from one sample sequenced in a study of cytomegalovirus exposure and HLA in healthy donors (dated by TCRdb to 2015 to 2018). Library prep was done by the immunoSEQ multiplex PCR assay. The multiplex PCR relied on a mix of 60 forward primers for TCR Vbeta segments and 13 reverse primers for TCR Jbeta segments. In TCRdb, the immuneACCESS table is reduced to in-frame sequences with V and J assigned. These tables do not hold every clone; where another copy was compared, an unresolved V gene accounts for under half, and the others remain unexplained. For this sample the table gives fewer than 110,000 clones, of which about 72% were detected only once. About 2% of the sample belongs to the ten largest clones. Sequencing used PBMCs. The receptors stem from a man between 18 and 29 years old in good health and CMV-seronegative.

This clone has a handful of counts. This chain joins TRBV6-5 and TRBJ2-2, with D perhaps TRBD2 (7 bases). The ends were cut back, 0 bases at V and 4 bases at J, with 9 bases in the middle. Germline CDR1 MNHEY, CDR2 SVGAGI. This CDR3 comprises 15 residues. CDR3 amino acids: CASSYSGGLTGELFF. The CDR3 DNA reads TGTGCCAGCAGTTACTCGGGGGGGCTCACCGGGGAGCTGTTTTTT.

The V call is TRBV18, the J call TRBJ1-1; tentatively, D is TRBD1 (5 bases). CDR1 KGHSH and CDR2 LQKENI come from the germline V gene. The V end lost 5 bases, the J end lost 3 bases, and 16 bases lay between the germline ends. The length of the CDR3 is 15 residues. CDR3 DNA: TGTGCCAGCTCATCGTTTCCAGGGATGGACACTGAAGCTTTCTTT. The encoded protein is CASSSFPGMDTEAFF.

This rearrangement joins TRBV9 to TRBJ2-3; TRBD1 aligns across 10 bases. Germline loops: CDR1 SGDLS, CDR2 YYNGEE. V dropped 4 bases and J dropped 6; count of bases not matched to a gene: 8. The CDR3 contains 15 residues. As DNA, the CDR3 is TGTGCCAGCAGCCCTGGGACAGGGGAGGTGGATACGCAGTATTTT. This codes for CASSPGTGEVDTQYF.

This clone occurred once. The chain combines TRBV4-2 with TRBJ2-6, with 8 bases fitting TRBD1. V dropped 5 bases and J dropped 3; count of bases not matched to a gene: 9. The CDR3 length is 17 residues. Germline V CDR1 and CDR2: LGHNA, YNFKEQ. The CDR3 coding sequence is TGTGCCAGCAGCGCCCGGGAGACAGGGGATGGGGCCAACGTCCTGACTTTC. Translated, it gives CASSARETGDGANVLTF.

The rearrangement uses TRBV18 and TRBJ1-4; TRBD1 agrees at 9 bases. The V segment lost 6 bases and the J segment 8 bases; nucleotides outside the gene matches: 7. The CDR3 is 14 amino acids. From germline, CDR1 is KGHSH and CDR2 LQKENI. The CDR3 DNA reads TGTGCCAGCTCCCCCGACAGGGGGTCCGAAAAACTGTTTTTT. The encoded protein is CASSPDRGSEKLFF.

V and J are TRBV7-2 and TRBJ2-1, with 9 bases lining up with TRBD2. With V trimmed by 3 bases and J by 4 bases, 7 bases remained unmatched. Germline CDR1 is SGHTA and CDR2 is FQGNSA. The CDR3 is made up of 16 amino acids. The CDR3 sequence is CASSFYGRGGYNEQFF. The CDR3 DNA is TGTGCCAGCAGCTTTTATGGGCGGGGGGGATACAATGAGCAGTTCTTC.

In this sample, this clone turned up once. The chain couples TRBV6-1 to TRBJ1-5; 8 bases agree with TRBD1. CDR1 and CDR2 from the germline V gene are MNHNS and SASEGT. The CDR3 has 15 amino acids. The ends lost 7 bases at V and 1 base at J; junction bases unmatched: 6. This CDR3 is CASNIQGGSNQPQHF. In nucleotides, the CDR3 is TGTGCCAGCAACATACAGGGGGGGAGCAATCAGCCCCAGCATTTT.

The chain joins TRBV7-2 to TRBJ1-3, with D hard to call. With 1 base removed from V and 9 bases from J, the gap between germline ends came to 10 bases. CDR3 length: 13 residues. The germline CDR1 and CDR2 sequences are SGHTA and FQGNSA. CDR3 in amino acids: CASSLGHSGTIYF. CDR3 DNA: TGTGCCAGCAGCTTAGGACACTCAGGCACCATATATTTT.

This clone was observed a handful of times. V gene TRBV4-3 combines with J gene TRBJ1-6; D possibly corresponds to TRBD1 (5 bases). Germline V lookup: CDR1 LGHNA, CDR2 YSLEER. Deletions cut 1 base from V and 7 bases from J, with 8 bases between. CDR3 length: 14 amino acids. CDR3 amino acids: CASSQADRNSPLHF. The CDR3, as DNA: TGCGCCAGCAGCCAAGCAGACAGAAATTCACCCCTCCACTTT.

The chain is built from TRBV29-1 and TRBJ1-1; unclear D gene. V was pared by 4 bases and J by 1 base, with 7 bases between. The CDR3 length is 12 residues. Germline CDR1 reads SQVTM; CDR2 reads ANQGSEA. CDR3 nucleotides: TGCAGCGTTGTGGACTGGAACACTGAAGCTTTCTTT. Translating gives CSVVDWNTEAFF.

Turning to this clone: A junction end diverges from the germline sequence, so it may reflect a read error. V is TRBV7-9 and J is TRBJ1-1, with TRBD1 identical over 10 bases. CDR3 length: 12 residues. CDR1 SEHNR and CDR2 FQNEAQ come from the germline V gene (reference sequence). CDR3 residues: CSSSFRTGGTFF. For the CDR3, the DNA is TGTTCCAGCAGCTTTAGGACAGGGGGGACTTTCTTT.

This chain links TRBV5-6 with TRBJ1-2, with D unclear. Trimming left V 2 bases short and J 8 bases short, with 13 bases between. The CDR3 length is 13 residues. The germline V gene has CDR1 SGHDT and CDR2 YYEEEE. Written as DNA, the CDR3 is TGTGCCAGCAGCTTCGGCGGGAGGAGAGGCTACACCTTC. It is translated as CASSFGGRRGYTF.

This clone has just a few counts. The rearrangement uses TRBV4-3 and TRBJ2-5, with a possible D match to TRBD2 (6 bases). This CDR3 region has 16 residues. Germline V gene lookup returns CDR1 LGHNA and CDR2 YSLEER. Trimming pared 0 bases from V and 5 bases from J, leaving 16 bases between. DNA of the CDR3: TGCGCCAGCAGCCAAGAGAGAACGGAGGGCCGGGAGACCCAGTACTTC. Encoded protein: CASSQERTEGRETQYF.

V gene TRBV2 combines with J gene TRBJ1-1; 8 nucleotides line up with TRBD1. This CDR3 is 17 amino acids long. The V gene's germline CDR1 is SNHLY and CDR2 FYNNEI. V was pared by 7 bases and J by 5 bases, with 18 bases of the junction left unmatched. The CDR3 protein is CASKPHGQGRRRTEAFF. CDR3 sequence (DNA): TGTGCCAGCAAGCCCCACGGACAGGGCAGGAGGAGAACTGAAGCTTTCTTT.

By share, this clone ranks as medium-sized. V and J are TRBV28 and TRBJ2-6, with TRBD1 matching 8 bases. CDR1 is MDHEN and CDR2 is SYDVKM in the germline V gene. V shed 6 bases, J shed 2 bases, and the junction held 9 bases outside the gene matches. The CDR3 contains 17 residues. CDR3 nucleotides: TGTGCCAGCAGCCAATTGACAGGGGTCGCTGGGGCCAACGTCCTGACTTTC. This translates into CASSQLTGVAGANVLTF.

This chain connects TRBV28 to TRBJ2-5; 15 nucleotides match TRBD2. The ends lost 5 bases at V and 1 base at J; junction bases unmatched: 2. This CDR3 contains 16 residues. Germline V gene lookup returns CDR1 MDHEN and CDR2 SYDVKM. The DNA for the CDR3 is TGTGCCAGCAGTGGGACTAGCGGGGGGAGCCAAGAGACCCAGTACTTC. Translated: CASSGTSGGSQETQYF.